This T cell receptor (beta chain) was recovered during a study of tumor-infiltrating lymphocytes in primary liver carcinoma. Study-wide background: Aged between 30 and 69 years, the patients were men and women. The neoplasms were of stage T1-T3 N0M0, with dimensions of about 4 to 11 cm across. Regardless of tissue type, samples showed similar yields of roughly 3.5 to 7.5 million productive TCRbeta reads. Overall study findings and caveats: A significantly higher top-250-clone fraction was found in tumors than in blood (p = 0.039).

The V gene's germline CDR1 is LGHDT and CDR2 YNNKEL (reference sequence). Trimming left V 1 base short and J 6 bases short, with 10 bases between. This CDR3 is built from 13 residues. Between roughly 17 and 31 mg of unsorted bulk tissue served as the source from which RNA and DNA were co-extracted. Priming with a constant-region primer yielded TCR beta cDNA from 450 to 600 ng total RNA. Slightly modified ARM-PCR with three nested multiplex PCR rounds yielded TCR beta libraries. A C-beta reverse primer and TRBV1-TRBV30 forward primers served in each of the first two PCR rounds, at ten to eleven cycles apiece. TCRdb fed the multiplex PCR reads into MiXCR, producing one record per CDR3 protein. The sample records 40,000 or so distinct CDR3 sequences, around 75% being singletons. For this clonotype: The antigen is undetermined.

The TCR originated in a woman in her twenties or thirties with primary liver carcinoma and hepatitis B virus infection. Specimen: tumor-adjacent normal liver tissue. The chain is built from TRBV3-1 and TRBJ2-7; D remains ambiguous. The CDR3 protein is CASSQAYKGEQYF. Here the CDR3 DNA reads TGTGCCAGCAGCCAAGCGTACAAAGGCGAGCAGTACTTC.